The sequence of this TCR beta chain was determined in a study of T cells in Graves' hyperthyroidism and ophthalmopathy. Patients with uncontrolled infections, other autoimmune diseases, pregnancy or lactation were excluded. This CDR3 region has 14 residues. Per germline, CDR1 DFQATT and CDR2 SNEGSKA (reference sequence). V shed 6 bases and J shed 1 base, with 13 bases lying between them. Authors of the study amplified TCR beta CDR3 regions from RNA transcripts. A first-round RT-PCR of the TCR CDR3 used the HTBI primer set. MiXCR was run by TCRdb on the multiplex PCR reads, yielding one entry per CDR3 protein. The sample holds 350,000 or so distinct CDR3 sequences, about 20% seen once.

This clonotype was sampled from a woman in her 50s with Graves' hyperthyroidism. The specimen sequenced was blood. The gene calls are TRBV20-1 and TRBJ2-4, with D perhaps matching TRBD1 (6 bases). In DNA form, the CDR3 reads TGCAGTGCGCCAGGGGTGATGGCCAAAAACATTCAGTACTTC. Its translation: CSAPGVMAKNIQYF.